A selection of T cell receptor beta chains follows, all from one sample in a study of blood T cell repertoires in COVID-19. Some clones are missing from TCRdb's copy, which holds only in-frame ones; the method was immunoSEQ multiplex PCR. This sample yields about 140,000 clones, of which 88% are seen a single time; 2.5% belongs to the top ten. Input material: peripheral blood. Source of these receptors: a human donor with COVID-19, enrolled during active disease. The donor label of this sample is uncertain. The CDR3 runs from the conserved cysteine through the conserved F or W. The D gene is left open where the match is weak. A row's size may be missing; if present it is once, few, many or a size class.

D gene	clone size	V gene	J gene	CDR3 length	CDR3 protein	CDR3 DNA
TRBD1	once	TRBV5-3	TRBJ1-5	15	CARSRTGGGNQPQHF	TGTGCCAGAAGCAGGACAGGGGGCGGCAATCAGCCCCAGCATTTT
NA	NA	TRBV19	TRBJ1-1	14	CASTMGGLGTEAFF	TGTGCCAGTACCATGGGCGGGTTGGGAACTGAAGCTTTCTTT
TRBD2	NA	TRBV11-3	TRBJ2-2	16	CASSSGEERGAGELFF	TGTGCCAGCAGCTCTGGGGAAGAGCGGGGGGCCGGGGAGCTGTTTTTT
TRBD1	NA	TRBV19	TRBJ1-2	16	CASSIRDRGYRDGYTF	TGTGCCAGTAGTATCCGGGACAGGGGGTATCGGGATGGCTACACCTTC
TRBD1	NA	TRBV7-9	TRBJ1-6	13	CASCRQGNSPLHF	TGTGCCAGCTGTAGACAGGGGAATTCACCCCTCCACTTT
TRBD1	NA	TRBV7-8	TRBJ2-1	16	CASSERDRGVRNEQFF	TGTGCCAGCAGCGAACGGGACAGGGGGGTGAGGAATGAGCAGTTCTTC
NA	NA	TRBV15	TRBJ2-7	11	CATSSREEQYF	TGTGCCACCAGCTCCCGGGAGGAGCAGTACTTC
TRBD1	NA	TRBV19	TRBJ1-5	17	CASKFRDRGPSNQPQHF	TGTGCCAGCAAGTTCCGGGACAGGGGGCCTAGCAATCAGCCCCAGCATTTT
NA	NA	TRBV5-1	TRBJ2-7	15	CASSPPLGSGGEQYF	TGCGCCAGCAGCCCCCCGCTAGGCAGTGGAGGGGAGCAGTACTTC
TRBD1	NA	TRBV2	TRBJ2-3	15	CASSADREGTDTQYF	TGTGCCAGCAGTGCAGACAGGGAAGGGACAGATACGCAGTATTTT
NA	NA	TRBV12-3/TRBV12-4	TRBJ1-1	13	CASRRQLNTEAFF	TGTGCCAGCAGGAGACAGCTGAACACTGAAGCTTTCTTT
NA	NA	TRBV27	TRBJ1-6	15	CASSPDRYEYSPLHF	TGTGCCAGCAGTCCTGACAGGTATGAGTATTCACCCCTCCACTTT
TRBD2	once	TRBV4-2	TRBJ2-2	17	CASSQDRASGGAGELFF	TGTGCCAGCAGCCAAGATCGGGCTAGCGGGGGGGCCGGGGAGCTGTTTTTT
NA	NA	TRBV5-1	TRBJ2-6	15	CASSWRASGANVLTF	TGCGCCAGCAGCTGGCGGGCTTCTGGGGCCAACGTCCTGACTTTC
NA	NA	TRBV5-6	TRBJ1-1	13	CASSITVNTEAFF	TGTGCCAGCAGCATTACAGTGAACACTGAAGCTTTCTTT
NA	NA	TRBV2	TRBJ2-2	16	CASSFMGDSSTGELFF	TGTGCCAGCAGTTTCATGGGGGACTCTAGCACCGGGGAGCTGTTTTTT
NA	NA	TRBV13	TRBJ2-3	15	CASSLGAQFVDTQYF	TGTGCCAGCAGCTTAGGAGCACAGTTTGTAGATACGCAGTATTTT
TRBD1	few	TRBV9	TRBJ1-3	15	CASSPQGASGNTIYF	TGTGCCAGCAGCCCACAGGGGGCATCTGGAAACACCATATATTTT
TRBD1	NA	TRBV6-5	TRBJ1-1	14	CASMRDRVNTEAFF	TGTGCCAGCATGCGAGACAGGGTGAACACTGAAGCTTTCTTT
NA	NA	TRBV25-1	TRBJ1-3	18	CASSESVSGGHSWNTIYF	TGTGCCAGCAGTGAATCTGTGTCTGGAGGGCACTCTTGGAACACCATATATTTT
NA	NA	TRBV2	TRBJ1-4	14	CASTLQGANEKLFF	TGTGCCAGCACCTTACAGGGTGCTAATGAAAAACTGTTTTTT
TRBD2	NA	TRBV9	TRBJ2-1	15	CASSVGAGVANEQFF	TGTGCCAGCAGCGTAGGAGCGGGAGTGGCCAATGAGCAGTTCTTC
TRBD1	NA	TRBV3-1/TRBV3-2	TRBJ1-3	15	CASSRMTGGGNTIYF	TGTGCCAGCAGCCGAATGACAGGGGGCGGAAACACCATATATTTT
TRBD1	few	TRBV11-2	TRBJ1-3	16	CASSLSTGGIGNTIYF	TGTGCCAGCAGCTTAAGTACAGGGGGTATCGGAAACACCATATATTTT
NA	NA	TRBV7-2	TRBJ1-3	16	CASSLNRVLSGNTIYF	TGTGCCAGCAGCCTAAACAGGGTCCTCTCTGGAAACACCATATATTTT
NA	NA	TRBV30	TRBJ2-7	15	CAWMVKYRTLNEQYF	TGTGCCTGGATGGTAAAGTACCGGACTCTAAACGAGCAGTACTTC
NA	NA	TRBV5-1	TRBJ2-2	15	CASSLRQANTGELFF	TGCGCCAGCAGCTTGCGCCAGGCGAACACCGGGGAGCTGTTTTTT
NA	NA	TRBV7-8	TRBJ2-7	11	CASSLTDEQYF	TGTGCCAGCAGCCTAACGGACGAGCAGTACTTC
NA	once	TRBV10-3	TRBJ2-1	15	CAITRGDFSYNEQFF	TGTGCCATCACCAGGGGTGATTTTTCCTACAATGAGCAGTTCTTC